This record covers a single T cell receptor (beta chain). The antigen this receptor binds is unknown. No per-base quality is available; no much larger clone lies one base away. The immunoSEQ Assay, a bias-controlled multiplex PCR, was used to amplify TCRbeta CDR3 regions from genomic DNA. The authors' analysis ran thus. The number of nucleated cells in each sample was estimated by amplification of reference gene primers within the assay. To quantify the absolute abundance of each unique TCRbeta CDR3 rearrangement, sequence reads were collapsed and filtered. For each sample, productive Simpson clonality was calculated by taking the square root of Simpson's diversity index across productive rearrangements. As stored in TCRdb, this immuneACCESS dataset retains in-frame rearrangements with V and J assigned. A fraction of the clones does not appear; measured against another copy, unresolved V genes explain less than half of the discrepancy, and the remainder lacks a known reason. Clonal size and the V and J genes are those of that table, whereas D and trimming came from the DNA. The sample has more than 100,000 clones on record, 80% to 85% of them singletons. Together, the top ten hold over 3% of the sample.

In the prospective study, participants were about 18 to 100 years old, resided in fewer than 25 geographic areas of the United States, and were enrolled through a virtual design. Cohort assignment in the prospective study relied on participant-reported clinical history from a screening survey and a study questionnaire. For ImmuneRACE Cohort 3, a participant was defined as recovered based on two consecutive negative NP/OP PCR tests, clearance by a healthcare professional, or resolution of symptoms. In the prospective study, whole blood, serum and a nasopharyngeal or oropharyngeal swab were collected from each participant by mobile phlebotomists. Prospective study participants could optionally give additional blood draws and questionnaires over an approximately two-month period. Before DNA extraction, blood samples from the prospective study were shipped at room temperature or frozen. This record belongs to a study of blood T cell repertoires in COVID-19 (dated by TCRdb to 2019 to 2021). Regarding the study in general: Collaborator samples came from the United States, Italy and Spain and covered acute and convalescent phases of COVID-19. The material from the prospective study consisted of cDNA or gDNA derived from T cells, B-cell-depleted T cells, or PBMCs. Deeply sampled blood TCRbeta repertoires from subjects exposed to, actively infected with, or recovered from COVID-19 were included in the dataset. The repertoires were made available in a free public database intended to serve as a resource for research on the immune response to SARS-CoV-2. Samples came from the ongoing ImmuneRACE study (first 160 participants) plus 1,254 subjects from 6 global collaborators. Nearly every sample came with metadata listing a de-identified subject ID, COVID-19 status, age in years and sex. Where available, HLA class I and class II types were taken from metadata supplied by the sample provider and were not determined by assay-based typing. The research as a whole found: Clinical and demographic metadata were provided uncurated, with the amount varying by source and participant.

Germline trimming amounts to 4 bases on V and 0 bases on J, with 8 as the count of junction bases outside the gene matches. The CDR3 has 17 amino acids, counting the end cysteine and phenylalanine. The only DNA kept is the CDR3, 51 bases in frame from the first base. The germline V gene encodes CDR1 SGHRS and CDR2 YFSETQ. This receptor was taken from a woman aged 30 to 39 who had recovered from COVID-19. Sequenced material: PBMCs or T cells enriched from blood (not recorded which). The chain employs TRBV5-1 and TRBJ1-1, with 11 central nucleotides matching TRBD1. The DNA reads TGCGCCAGCAGCAAGGAGGGGACAGGGGGACTGAACACTGAAGCTTTCTTT. Translation gives CASSKEGTGGLNTEAFF.